Shown below are 20 T cell receptor beta chains from a single sample sequenced in a study of cytomegalovirus exposure and HLA in healthy donors. With 60 Vbeta and 13 Jbeta primers, the PCR was carried out. The assay was immunoSEQ multiplex PCR, and TCRdb's table has in-frame clones only and misses some. The sample lists 150,000 or so clones; roughly four fifths were seen once. The sequenced sample was PBMCs. The receptor source for this set is a man between 35 and 55 years old in good health and CMV-seronegative.

CDR3 sequence: CASSLEDRGYEQYF. The DNA for the CDR3 is TGTGCCAGCAGCTTAGAGGACAGGGGCTACGAGCAGTACTTC. The chain employs TRBV7-6 and TRBJ2-7; 9 nucleotides match TRBD1. V dropped 1 base and J dropped 3; count of bases not matched to a gene: 1. The CDR3 sequence is 14 residues long. The germline CDR1 and CDR2 sequences are SGHVS and FNYEAQ.

The V and J genes are TRBV28 and TRBJ1-2, with TRBD1 identical over 10 bases. The CDR3 totals 12 residues. After removal of 10 bases from V and 5 bases from J, the junction contained 4 bases not matched to a gene. CDR1 and CDR2 from the germline V gene are MDHEN and SYDVKM. CDR3: CAIGQGVYGYTF. Here the CDR3 DNA reads TGTGCCATCGGACAGGGGGTTTATGGCTACACCTTC.

The chain is built from TRBV5-1 and TRBJ1-1; no clear D gene. Per germline, CDR1 SGHRS and CDR2 YFSETQ. Trimming removed 4 bases from V and 7 bases from J, with 20 bases in between. The CDR3 totals 15 residues. CDR3 nucleotides: TGCGCCAGCAGCCCCGGCGGGTCCAGCCTAATTGAAGCTTTCTTT. Encoded protein: CASSPGGSSLIEAFF.

The chain links TRBV2 to TRBJ1-5; D remains ambiguous. Germline loops: CDR1 SNHLY, CDR2 FYNNEI. The V gene lost 0 bases and the J gene lost 0 bases, with 6 bases spanning the gap. This CDR3 has 15 amino acids. CDR3 region: CASSEAQYSNQPQHF. CDR3 coding DNA: TGTGCCAGCAGTGAAGCGCAGTATAGCAATCAGCCCCAGCATTTT.

The rearrangement links TRBV7-9 to TRBJ2-3; 10 bases are shared with TRBD2. Germline lookup yields CDR1 SEHNR and CDR2 FQNEAQ (reference sequence). The CDR3 is 15 amino acids. V lost 1 base to trimming and J lost 4 bases; unmatched junction nucleotides: 2. The CDR3 region has the DNA TGTGCCAGCAGCTTAGAAGCGGGAGGGCCAGATACGCAGTATTTT. As protein: CASSLEAGGPDTQYF.

The V call is TRBV5-1, the J call TRBJ2-5, with 15 bases fitting TRBD2. Trimming cost V 3 bases and J 4 bases; bases outside gene matches: 4. CDR1 is SGHRS, CDR2 YFSETQ, per germline. The CDR3 has 16 residues. The CDR3, as DNA: TGCGCCAGCAGCTCCGGGACTAGCGGGAGGTTAGAGACCCAGTACTTC. This gives the protein CASSSGTSGRLETQYF.

The rearrangement uses TRBV27 and TRBJ2-7, with D unresolved. Germline CDR1 MNHEY, CDR2 SMNVEV (reference sequence). The CDR3 runs to 13 residues. V was cut by 3 bases and J by 5 bases, with 11 bases left in between. Here the CDR3 DNA reads TGTGCCAGCAGTTTGGGCGTGGCCCACGAGCAGTACTTC. It is translated as CASSLGVAHEQYF.

The chain carries TRBV19 and TRBJ1-5; TRBD1 matches 10 bases. V shed 5 bases and J 4 bases; nucleotides not matched to a gene: 11. The CDR3 has 17 amino acids. CDR1 and CDR2 from the germline V gene are LNHDA and SQIVND (reference sequence). The CDR3 is CASSPRDRGRGNQPQHF. The CDR3 nucleotides read TGTGCCAGTAGTCCCCGAGACAGGGGGCGAGGGAATCAGCCCCAGCATTTT.

The chain couples TRBV21-1 to TRBJ2-7; TRBD1, the D gene given by the table, was not confirmed from the DNA. TRBV21-1 constitutes a pseudogene. The CDR3 has 15 residues. CDR3: CASSKAWAASYEQYV. The CDR3 nucleotides are TGTGCCAGCAGCAAAGCATGGGCAGCTTCCTACGAGCAGTACGTC.

This sequence joins TRBV7-3 and TRBJ2-3; 10 nucleotides align to TRBD2. The junction had 4 bases not matched to a gene; V was cut back by 6 bases and J by 1 base. The CDR3 is 15 amino acids. The germline V gene encodes CDR1 SGHTA and CDR2 FQGTGA. CDR3 coding DNA: TGTGCCAGCAGTCCGACTAGCGGGCGCACAGATACGCAGTATTTT. Its translation is CASSPTSGRTDTQYF.

This clone was seen more than once but under ten times. The junction and the germline gene differ at one end; a read error may be behind it. The CDR3 region has the DNA TGTGCCACCAGCAGAGATAATGGGGGGAGAAACAGTCAGTACTTC. This encodes CATSRDNGGRNSQYF. The J gene is TRBJ2-4, the V gene TRBV15, with D possibly TRBD2 on 6 matching bases. This CDR3 comprises 15 residues. The germline V gene has CDR1 LNHNV and CDR2 YYDKDF (reference sequence).

CDR3 in amino acids: CASSSGTSGETQYF. The CDR3 coding sequence is TGTGCCAGCAGCTCCGGGACTAGCGGAGAGACCCAGTACTTC. The rearrangement uses TRBV11-3 and TRBJ2-5, with 11 bases lining up with TRBD2. The CDR3 sequence is 14 residues long. Looked up from germline, CDR1 is SGHNT and CDR2 is YENEEA. V shed 4 bases, J shed 4 bases, and the junction held 2 bases outside the gene matches.

CDR3 sequence: CAIRRDRGYYEQYF. CDR3 nucleotide sequence: TGTGCCATTCGCCGGGACAGGGGGTACTACGAGCAGTACTTC. The genes are TRBV10-3 and TRBJ2-7; 11 bases are shared with TRBD1. The V and J ends lost 9 bases and 3 bases, in that order; junction bases with no gene match: 7. CDR1 ENHRY and CDR2 SYGVKD come from the germline V gene. The CDR3 length is 14 residues.

The chain joins TRBV9 to TRBJ2-3; tentatively, D is TRBD1 (5 bases). CDR1 is SGDLS and CDR2 is YYNGEE in the germline V gene. V shed 0 bases and J shed 1 base, with 9 bases lying between them. CDR3 length equals 15 residues. CDR3 region: CASSVVGHRTDTQYF. In nucleotides, the CDR3 is TGTGCCAGCAGCGTAGTCGGACATCGCACAGATACGCAGTATTTT.

This clone came up a few times. V and J are TRBV25-1 and TRBJ1-2, with 8 bases aligning to TRBD1. The CDR3 spans 15 residues. Per germline, CDR1 MGHDK and CDR2 SYGVNS. Trimming took 4 bases from V and 5 from J; bases not matched to a gene: 9. CDR3 DNA: TGTGCCAGCAGTGTATCAGGGGGCTCGTTTTATGGCTACACCTTC. It yields the protein CASSVSGGSFYGYTF.

V usage is TRBV18 and J usage is TRBJ2-3, with 9 bases that match TRBD1. The germline gives CDR1 KGHSH, CDR2 LQKENI. The J segment lost 10 bases and the V segment lost 4 bases, leaving 6 bases of the junction unmatched. CDR3 length: 13 amino acids. CDR3 coding DNA: TGTGCCAGCTCACTCCAGGACAGGGGCGCGCAGTATTTT. Encoded protein: CASSLQDRGAQYF.

V and J are TRBV19 and TRBJ2-1; the match to TRBD2 covers 9 bases. The CDR3 is made up of 14 amino acids. CDR1 is LNHDA, CDR2 SQIVND, per germline (reference sequence). Germline trimming cut 6 bases from V and 4 bases from J; bases unmatched to any gene: 4. In DNA, the CDR3 is TGTGCCAGTAGATTAGCGGGGGTTTACAATGAGCAGTTCTTC. The encoded protein is CASRLAGVYNEQFF.

The gene calls are TRBV6-1 and TRBJ1-4; 7 bases match TRBD1. V shed 6 bases, J shed 8 bases, and the junction held 12 bases outside the gene matches. The V gene's germline CDR1 is MNHNS and CDR2 SASEGT. The CDR3 sequence is 15 residues long. DNA of the CDR3: TGTGCCAGCAGGGGCGGTAGACAGGGTGAGGAAAAACTGTTTTTT. This gives the protein CASRGGRQGEEKLFF.

This sequence joins TRBV6-5 and TRBJ1-4; no firm D call. Trimming pared 4 bases from V and 7 bases from J, leaving 16 bases between. In germline, CDR1 is MNHEY, CDR2 SVGAGI. This CDR3 spans 15 amino acids. The CDR3 sequence is CASSSTLGGSEKLFF. In DNA, the CDR3 is TGTGCCAGCAGTTCCACCTTAGGAGGGAGTGAAAAACTGTTTTTT.

This chain links TRBV7-6 with TRBJ1-2, with TRBD1 matching 8 bases. V lost 3 bases, J lost 0 bases, and 12 bases stayed unmatched. The germline V gene has CDR1 SGHVS and CDR2 FNYEAQ. The CDR3 is 18 amino acids. The CDR3 coding sequence is TGTGCCAGCAGCTTGGTTCACAGGGGGGCTAAAGCTAACTATGGCTACACCTTC. Translated, it gives CASSLVHRGAKANYGYTF.